This T cell receptor beta chain was found in a study of CD8 T cells in ankylosing spondylitis. Study conclusions and caveats: Significant enrichment of disease-linked clones was reported in matched ankylosing spondylitis synovial fluid. Among TCR beta sequences, a motif of under ten highly homologous variants appeared characteristic of ankylosing spondylitis blood. Certain motif variants had earlier appeared in reactive arthritis synovial fluid and blood.

This clonotype was counted ten times or more. Its antigen is not identified. Quantitative 5'-RACE with molecular barcodes produced the TCR beta libraries. One entry per CDR3 protein, called by TCRdb with MiXCR from the 5' RACE reads. The repertoire includes 30,000 to 35,000 distinct CDR3 sequences, about 29% of them detected once, and over 40% sits in the top ten. The CDR3 has 11 amino acids. V lost 0 bases, J lost 6 bases, and 5 bases lay in between. From germline, CDR1 is SQVTM and CDR2 ANQGSEA. The receptor's source is a male donor with ankylosing spondylitis. V gene TRBV29-1 combines with J gene TRBJ1-2; D gene uncertain. The specimen was synovial fluid, either unsorted or a sorted T cell fraction (not recorded which). This chain's CDR3 is CSVEDLDGYTF. CDR3 bases: TGCAGCGTTGAAGACTTGGATGGCTACACCTTC.